Presented here are 30 T cell receptor beta chains from one specimen sequenced in a study of blood T cell dynamics during melanoma immunotherapy. Time point reported: week 3, after first cycle of checkpoint inhibitor. Clones were sequenced by immunoSEQ multiplex PCR, and TCRdb holds only the in-frame ones, with some missing. The repertoire includes roughly 20,000 clones, about 85% of them detected once, and around 7.8% sits in the top ten. The source was blood, collected from a patient treated with checkpoint blockade. Receptors were obtained from a human donor with melanoma.

This clone was recorded only once. The chain uses TRBV7-2 and TRBJ2-5; possibly TRBD2 for D (5 bases). Germline CDR1 is SGHTA and CDR2 is FQGNSA. Trimming stripped 3 bases from V and 5 bases from J, with 25 bases between. The CDR3 length is 18 residues. The CDR3 loop reads CASSFDAYVDQRGETQYF. In DNA form, the CDR3 reads TGTGCCAGCAGCTTCGATGCGTACGTCGACCAACGAGGGGAGACCCAGTACTTC.

The chain has TRBV28 and TRBJ1-5; 8 nucleotides line up with TRBD1. CDR1 and CDR2 from the germline V gene are MDHEN and SYDVKM. V was pared by 5 bases and J by 4 bases, with 10 bases of the junction left unmatched. The CDR3 has 16 amino acids. CDR3 region: CASSADRGDRNQPQHF. CDR3 nucleotides: TGTGCCAGCAGTGCCGACAGGGGAGATAGGAATCAGCCCCAGCATTTT. Combining the CDR3 with reference TRBV28 and TRBJ1-5 gives the whole variable domain DVKVTQSSRYLVKRTGEKVFLECVQDMDHENMFWYRQDPGLGLRLIYFSYDVKMKEKGDIPEGYSVSREKKERFSLILESASTNQTSMYLCASSADRGDRNQPQHFGDGTRLSIL.

The chain has TRBV27 and TRBJ2-2; possible D gene TRBD1, 6 bases. CDR1 is MNHEY and CDR2 is SMNVEV in the germline V gene (reference sequence). This CDR3 comprises 14 residues. The V gene lost 8 bases and the J gene lost 4 bases, with 14 bases spanning the gap. The CDR3 nucleotides read TGTGCCAGCCGCCAAAAAGGGGGCACCGGGGAGCTGTTTTTT. Translation: CASRQKGGTGELFF.

This clone was seen only once. This sequence joins TRBV21-1 and TRBJ2-7; the table's D call, TRBD2, was not checked against the DNA. TRBV21-1 is shown as a pseudogene. This CDR3 has 17 amino acids. The DNA for the CDR3 is TGTGCCAGCAGCAAAGTTTCGGGACTAGCGGGTGACGACGAGCAGTACTTC. Protein product: CASSKVSGLAGDDEQYF.

This clone was seen only once. The V call is TRBV7-2, the J call TRBJ2-7, with 9 bases identical to TRBD2. V shed 4 bases and J 4 bases; nucleotides not matched to a gene: 14. Germline lookup yields CDR1 SGHTA and CDR2 FQGNSA. The CDR3 has 17 amino acids. The CDR3 region has the DNA TGTGCCAGCAGCTCGCAACCGTTGACTAGCGGTGGTTACGAGCAGTACTTC. Translation gives CASSSQPLTSGGYEQYF.

The rearrangement links TRBV2 to TRBJ2-1, with 10 bases matching TRBD1. The V segment lost 4 bases and the J segment 4 bases; nucleotides outside the gene matches: 4. This CDR3 is built from 15 residues. The germline CDR1 and CDR2 sequences are SNHLY and FYNNEI. CDR3 amino acids: CASSVPGQGYNEQFF. CDR3 DNA sequence: TGTGCCAGCAGTGTTCCGGGACAGGGGTACAATGAGCAGTTCTTC.

This clone has a single count. The chain uses TRBV27 and TRBJ2-1; 13 bases are a match to TRBD2. Trimming took 9 bases from V and 13 from J; bases not matched to a gene: 12. The CDR3 has 14 amino acids. Germline V CDR1 and CDR2: MNHEY, SMNVEV (reference sequence). The CDR3 loop is CASNGLAGVGSQFF. CDR3 in DNA: TGTGCCAGTAACGGACTAGCGGGAGTAGGATCTCAGTTCTTC.

V gene TRBV7-2 combines with J gene TRBJ2-3; the D is unclear. The CDR3 totals 14 residues. Germline loops: CDR1 SGHTA, CDR2 FQGNSA. Trimming removed 2 bases from V and 5 bases from J, with 11 bases in between. The CDR3 reads CASSLIGPKDTQYF. CDR3 coding DNA: TGTGCCAGCAGCTTAATCGGGCCCAAAGATACGCAGTATTTT.

The V call is TRBV5-4, the J call TRBJ2-5, with D possibly called TRBD1 or TRBD2 (6 bases each). Trimming pared 10 bases from V and 5 bases from J, leaving 18 bases between. The germline CDR1 and CDR2 sequences are SGHNT and YYREEE (reference sequence). The CDR3 runs 13 residues. CDR3 loop: CACRGGGMETQYF. The CDR3 coding sequence is TGTGCCTGTAGAGGGGGAGGCATGGAGACCCAGTACTTC.

The chain has TRBV4-1 and TRBJ2-5; D gene unclear. The CDR3 is 15 amino acids. Per the germline V gene, CDR1 is MGHRA and CDR2 is YSYEKL. V lost 0 bases, J lost 3 bases, and 11 bases lay in between. Written as DNA, the CDR3 is TGCGCCAGCAGCCAAGATGACACAACGGAAGAGACCCAGTACTTC. It codes for CASSQDDTTEETQYF.

V and J are TRBV21-1 and TRBJ2-7; the table's D gene call, TRBD1, was not cross checked with the DNA. TRBV21-1 is recorded as a pseudogene. This CDR3 comprises 15 residues. The CDR3 coding sequence is TGTGCCAGCAGTCCCCGAGTTACAGAAAGATACGAGCAGTACTTC. Translated, it gives CASSPRVTERYEQYF.

The chain carries TRBV6-4 and TRBJ1-2; D ambiguous. The germline CDR1 and CDR2 sequences are MRHNA and SNTAGT. The CDR3 spans 13 residues. The V end lost 2 bases, the J end lost 2 bases, and 6 bases lay between the germline ends. Written as DNA, the CDR3 is TGTGCCAGCAGTGACGGGGAGAACTATGGCTACACCTTC. The encoded protein is CASSDGENYGYTF.

The chain combines TRBV5-4 with TRBJ1-4; 7 bases line up with TRBD1. Per the germline V gene, CDR1 is SGHNT and CDR2 is YYREEE (reference sequence). After removal of 0 bases from V and 4 bases from J, the junction contained 3 bases not matched to a gene. This CDR3 has 15 amino acids. The CDR3, as DNA: TGTGCCAGCAGCTTGGCGGCAGGGGGTAATGAAAAACTGTTTTTT. The encoded protein is CASSLAAGGNEKLFF.

The V gene is TRBV9, the J gene TRBJ2-1; 9 bases are a match to TRBD2. J lost 1 base, V lost 2 bases, and 7 bases had no gene match. There are 17 residues in the CDR3. The germline CDR1 and CDR2 sequences are SGDLS and YYNGEE. As DNA, the CDR3 is TGTGCCAGCAGCGTTGGGTTAGCGGGAGAGTCCTACAATGAGCAGTTCTTC. Its translation: CASSVGLAGESYNEQFF.

The V gene is TRBV6-4, the J gene TRBJ1-2, with a possible D match to TRBD1 (5 bases). CDR3 length: 12 residues. Germline CDR1 is MRHNA and CDR2 is SNTAGT. V gave up 7 bases and J gave up 4 bases, with 10 bases separating them. The CDR3 is CASNGTIYGYTF. The CDR3 DNA sequence: TGTGCCAGCAACGGGACGATCTATGGCTACACCTTC.

This chain uses TRBV5-1 with TRBJ2-4; 11 bases agree with TRBD1. The trim removed 4 bases at V and 0 bases at J, leaving 6 bases unmatched. Germline V gene lookup returns CDR1 SGHRS and CDR2 YFSETQ. There are 17 residues in the CDR3. The CDR3 loop reads CASSDGQGALAKNIQYF. The DNA of the CDR3 is TGCGCCAGCAGCGACGGACAGGGGGCTCTAGCCAAAAACATTCAGTACTTC.

The chain recombines TRBV11-2 with TRBJ1-1; the D is unclear. The CDR3 has 14 amino acids. CDR1 is SGHAT and CDR2 is FQNNGV in the germline V gene. Between the trimmed V and J ends, which lost 1 base and 5 bases, there was a span of 11 bases. CDR3 region: CASSLVRGETEAFF. DNA of the CDR3: TGTGCCAGCAGCTTAGTCCGGGGAGAGACTGAAGCTTTCTTT.

This clone was counted only a few times. This chain joins TRBV19 and TRBJ1-1; a possible D gene is TRBD1 (6 bases). CDR1 is LNHDA, CDR2 SQIVND, per germline (reference sequence). The CDR3 covers 13 residues. Trimming took off 2 bases at V and 6 bases at J, with 10 bases between the two ends. CDR3 bases: TGTGCCAGTAGTATACAAGGGGGGGCTGAAGCTTTCTTT. Its translation: CASSIQGGAEAFF.

The CDR3 reads CASSQDRGGNTIYF. The CDR3 nucleotides are TGCGCCAGCAGCCAGGACAGAGGAGGAAACACCATATATTTT. The genes are TRBV4-3 and TRBJ1-3; D possibly corresponds to TRBD1 (6 bases). Deletions cut 3 bases from V and 4 bases from J, with 10 bases between. The germline gives CDR1 LGHNA, CDR2 YSLEER. This CDR3 is 14 amino acids long.

V is TRBV5-1 and J is TRBJ1-1, with a possible D match to TRBD1 (5 bases). There are 15 residues in the CDR3. The germline V gene has CDR1 SGHRS and CDR2 YFSETQ. V was trimmed by 1 base and J by 1 base, leaving 11 bases between them. This CDR3 reads CASSLWPQGNTEAFF. Here the CDR3 DNA reads TGCGCCAGCAGCTTGTGGCCCCAGGGGAACACTGAAGCTTTCTTT. Full variable domain (rest looked up from reference TRBV5-1 and TRBJ1-1): KAGVTQTPRYLIKTRGQQVTLSCSPISGHRSVSWYQQTPGQGLQFLFEYFSETQRNKGNFPGRFSGRQFSNSRSEMNVSTLELGDSALYLCASSLWPQGNTEAFFGQGTRLTVV.

The chain couples TRBV28 to TRBJ2-7; no definite D call. Trimming shortened V by 2 bases and J by 5 bases, and 16 bases separated the two germline ends. Germline V lookup: CDR1 MDHEN, CDR2 SYDVKM. CDR3 length: 15 amino acids. CDR3 nucleotide sequence: TGTGCCAGCAGTTTAGCCGCACGGACGGTCCACGAGCAGTACTTC. Amino acid sequence: CASSLAARTVHEQYF. The full variable domain, its missing parts supplied by reference TRBV28 and TRBJ2-7, is DVKVTQSSRYLVKRTGEKVFLECVQDMDHENMFWYRQDPGLGLRLIYFSYDVKMKEKGDIPEGYSVSREKKERFSLILESASTNQTSMYLCASSLAARTVHEQYFGPGTRLTVT.

CDR3 protein: CASSSHIGPRVTEAFF. In nucleotides, the CDR3 is TGTGCCAGCAGTTCTCACATCGGGCCAAGGGTCACTGAAGCTTTCTTT. V gene TRBV27 combines with J gene TRBJ1-1; D remains ambiguous. V gave up 4 bases and J gave up 4 bases, with 19 bases separating them. This CDR3 comprises 16 residues. CDR1 and CDR2 (germline): MNHEY, SMNVEV (reference sequence).

The chain recombines TRBV27 with TRBJ2-2; D is possibly TRBD1 (6 bases). Germline V lookup: CDR1 MNHEY, CDR2 SMNVEV (reference sequence). The V gene lost 2 bases and the J gene lost 6 bases, with 10 bases spanning the gap. This CDR3 contains 14 residues. The CDR3 region is CASSLQGSPGELFF. The CDR3 DNA reads as TGTGCCAGCAGTTTACAGGGGTCCCCCGGGGAGCTGTTTTTT.

The chain is built from TRBV11-2 and TRBJ2-7, with TRBD2 matching 11 bases. CDR3 length: 15 amino acids. With V trimmed by 5 bases and J by 4 bases, 7 bases remained unmatched. The germline CDR1 and CDR2 sequences are SGHAT and FQNNGV. CDR3 sequence reads: CASSVTSGRGYEQYF. Written as DNA, the CDR3 is TGTGCCAGCAGCGTAACTAGCGGGAGAGGTTACGAGCAGTACTTC.

This chain links TRBV28 with TRBJ1-1; no clear D. The CDR3 is made up of 14 amino acids. V lost 5 bases to trimming and J lost 0 bases, with 10 bases between them. Germline CDR1 reads MDHEN; CDR2 reads SYDVKM. CDR3 coding DNA: TGTGCCAGCAGTGAAACAGTGCTGAACACTGAAGCTTTCTTT. Translated, it gives CASSETVLNTEAFF.

The chain is built from TRBV6-1 and TRBJ1-2; D uncertain. The V gene's germline CDR1 is MNHNS and CDR2 SASEGT. The CDR3 is 14 amino acids. Deletions cut 2 bases from V and 2 bases from J, with 9 bases between. The CDR3 is CASSEPTVNYGYTF. Written as DNA, the CDR3 is TGTGCCAGCAGTGAACCGACGGTAAACTATGGCTACACCTTC.

The J gene is TRBJ1-1, the V gene TRBV27; D not resolved. The germline V gene has CDR1 MNHEY and CDR2 SMNVEV (reference sequence). The CDR3 spans 14 residues. The V end was cut by 4 bases, the J end by 2 bases, with 11 bases between. The CDR3 region has the DNA TGTGCCAGCAGTTGGAAGGAGACCAACACTGAAGCTTTCTTT. Its protein product is CASSWKETNTEAFF.

This rearrangement joins TRBV14 to TRBJ1-2; 9 bases line up with TRBD1. The CDR3 sequence is 18 residues long. V was clipped by 0 bases and J by 0 bases; unmatched bases: 8. Germline V gives CDR1 SGHDN, CDR2 FVKESK. The CDR3 DNA follows: TGTGCCAGCAGCCAAGAATACACAGGGGGCCGAGCTAACTATGGCTACACCTTC. The encoded protein is CASSQEYTGGRANYGYTF. The whole variable domain, filled in from reference TRBV14 and TRBJ1-2, reads EAGVTQFPSHSVIEKGQTVTLRCDPISGHDNLYWYRRVMGKEIKFLLHFVKESKQDESGMPNNRFLAERTGGTYSTLKVQPAELEDSGVYFCASSQEYTGGRANYGYTFGSGTRLTVV.

This rearrangement joins TRBV15 to TRBJ2-3; TRBD2 aligns across 8 bases. In germline, CDR1 is LNHNV, CDR2 YYDKDF (reference sequence). Trimming cost V 5 bases and J 4 bases; bases outside gene matches: 8. This CDR3 has 15 residues. CDR3 coding DNA: TGTGCCACCAGCGGGGCGGGAGGAGTTGCAGATACGCAGTATTTT. It is translated as CATSGAGGVADTQYF.

J is TRBJ1-2 and V is TRBV28; no clear D gene. Trimming took 1 base from V and 2 from J, leaving 5 bases between them. Germline V gives CDR1 MDHEN, CDR2 SYDVKM. This CDR3 spans 13 amino acids. CDR3 amino acids: CASSLSGNYGYTF. The DNA of the CDR3 is TGTGCCAGCAGTTTATCCGGGAACTATGGCTACACCTTC.